This T cell receptor (beta chain) was retrieved from a study of T cell responses to AZD1222 COVID-19 vaccine (dated by TCRdb to about 2021). With respect to the entire study: A total of 230 to 250 trial participants underwent TCR sequencing, of whom more than 200 had received two doses of AZD1222 and 26 had received two doses of the MenACWY control vaccine. Trial participants were enrolled by age into 18-55, 56-69 and 70-plus year subgroups, with roughly 150, 30 and 60 TCR-sequenced participants respectively. The full study reports these points: The whole spike protein was spanned by vaccine-associated CD4 TCRs, and dominant responses were seen in regions 160-218 and 743-854. In the small 56-69-year group, the increase in depth fell short of significance, most likely because of low power. After two AZD1222 doses, spike-specific TCR breadth and depth were significantly higher than at day 0 and than in MenACWY recipients. Epitopes outside the regions mutated in the B.1.351 and B.1.1.7 variants were reportedly recognized by nearly half of the unique spike-specific TCRs. Because no day 14 peak-response samples were available, the repertoires could be characterized only after the peak T cell response. Participants were mostly white British and included more females than males, and it was suggested by the authors that clonal diversity may have been underestimated. Only five to seven AZD1222 recipients were SARS-CoV-2 seropositive at baseline, limiting conclusions about previously exposed vaccinees.

Trimming accounts for 4 bases at V and 4 bases at J, while the number of junction bases matched to no gene is 4. The germline V gene (reference sequence) provides CDR1 LNHDA and CDR2 SQIVND. The CDR3 runs 15 residues from the cysteine to the phenylalanine. Left in the record is the CDR3 DNA by itself, 45 bases read in frame from the first base. A note on this clone: Its antigen specificity is not known. Base qualities are not at hand, and no much larger clone is one base apart.

According to the study, the label for this sample's time point signals: about 28 days (+/-7) after the second vaccine dose. The treatment or condition label corresponds to: meningococcal conjugate vaccine given as trial control. Samples from vaccinated people were obtained from the UK trials COV001 and COV002, which included a single-blind randomized controlled phase 2/3 trial of AZD1222 (ChAdOx1 nCoV-19) in healthy adults. For TCRbeta chain sequencing, PBMC samples from trial participants were taken at day 0 and at day 28 after the second dose. The CDR3 regions of human TCRbeta chains were analyzed by immunosequencing. The authors' pipeline ran thus. Repertoire TCRs were checked for matches against a reference library of SARS-CoV-2-specific TCRs that had been generated using the MIRA antigen-specificity platform. Breadth meant the fraction of unique TCRs that were SARS-CoV-2-associated, whereas depth meant the fraction of total T cells that were SARS-CoV-2-associated. Using the MIRA data, each spike-specific TCR was mapped to the spike region that the TCR reacts to and placed in a CD4 or CD8 class. Log10-transformed breadth and depth values were compared by one-way ANOVA with Sidak's multiple comparisons tests. TCRdb provides this immuneACCESS table in a form limited to in-frame rearrangements. Some clones are lacking; in checked studies, under half of them reflect an unresolved V gene, and why the rest are absent is not known. The V and J calls and the clone size are those of that table, but D and trimming were determined from the DNA. This sample has fewer than 75,000 clones in its table, and 90% to 95% of those were observed once. Approximately 6.3% of the sample comes from the top ten.

The chain is made from TRBV19 and TRBJ1-4; TRBD1 agrees with 9 junctional bases. The sequences come from peripheral blood, collected 28 days after the second dose of the MenACWY control vaccine. The origin of this receptor is an adult who received the MenACWY meningococcal vaccine as a control. The DNA is as follows: TGTGCCAGTAGTACCCCGACAGGGGGTAATGAAAAACTGTTTTTT. Protein translation: CASSTPTGGNEKLFF.